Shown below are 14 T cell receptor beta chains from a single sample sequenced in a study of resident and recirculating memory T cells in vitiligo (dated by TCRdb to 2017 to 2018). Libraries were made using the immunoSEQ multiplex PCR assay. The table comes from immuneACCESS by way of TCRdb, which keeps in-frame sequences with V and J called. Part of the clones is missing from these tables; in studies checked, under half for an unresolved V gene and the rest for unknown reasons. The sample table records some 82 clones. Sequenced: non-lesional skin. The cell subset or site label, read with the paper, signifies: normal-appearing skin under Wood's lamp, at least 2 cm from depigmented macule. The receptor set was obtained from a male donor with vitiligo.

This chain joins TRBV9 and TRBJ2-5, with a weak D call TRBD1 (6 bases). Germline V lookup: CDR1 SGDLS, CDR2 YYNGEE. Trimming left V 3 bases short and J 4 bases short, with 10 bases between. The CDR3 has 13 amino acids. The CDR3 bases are TGTGCCAGCAGCGAACAGGGACGAGAGACCCAGTACTTC. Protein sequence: CASSEQGRETQYF. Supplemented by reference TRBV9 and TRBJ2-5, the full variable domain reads DSGVTQTPKHLITATGQRVTLRCSPRSGDLSVYWYQQSLDQGLQFLIQYYNGEERAKGNILERFSAQQFPDLHSELNLSSLELGDSALYFCASSEQGRETQYFGPGTRLLVL.

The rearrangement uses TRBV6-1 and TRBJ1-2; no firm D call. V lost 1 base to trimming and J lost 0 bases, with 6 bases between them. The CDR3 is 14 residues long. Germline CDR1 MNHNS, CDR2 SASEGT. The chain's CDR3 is CASSEGGANYGYTF. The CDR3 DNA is TGTGCCAGCAGTGAAGGGGGAGCTAACTATGGCTACACCTTC.

Here the CDR3 reads CASSSPGDSGRIWNEQFF. In DNA form, the CDR3 reads TGTGCCAGCAGTTCCCCTGGGGATAGCGGGAGGATTTGGAATGAGCAGTTCTTC. The rearrangement links TRBV28 to TRBJ2-1; 10 bases fit TRBD2. Germline values: CDR1 MDHEN, CDR2 SYDVKM. V shed 4 bases, J shed 7 bases, and the junction held 16 bases outside the gene matches. This CDR3 comprises 18 residues.

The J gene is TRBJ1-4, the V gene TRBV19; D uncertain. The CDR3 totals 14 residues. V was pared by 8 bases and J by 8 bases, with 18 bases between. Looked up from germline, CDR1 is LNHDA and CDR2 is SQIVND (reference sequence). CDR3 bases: TGTGCCAGTTCACCATGGACGGGCGGGGAAAAACTGTTTTTT. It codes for CASSPWTGGEKLFF.

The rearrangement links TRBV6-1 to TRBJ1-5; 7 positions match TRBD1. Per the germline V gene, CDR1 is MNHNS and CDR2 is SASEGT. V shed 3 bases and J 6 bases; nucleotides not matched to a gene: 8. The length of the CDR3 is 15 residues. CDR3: CASSEDKGAVQPQHF. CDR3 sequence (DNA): TGTGCCAGCAGTGAGGACAAGGGGGCGGTTCAGCCCCAGCATTTT.

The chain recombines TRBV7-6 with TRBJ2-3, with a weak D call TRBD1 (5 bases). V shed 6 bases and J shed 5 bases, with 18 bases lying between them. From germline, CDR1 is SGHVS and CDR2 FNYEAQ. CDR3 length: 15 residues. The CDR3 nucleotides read TGTGCCAGCAGTCAGAGTGGGGCTAGTAGAGATACGCAGTATTTT. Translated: CASSQSGASRDTQYF.

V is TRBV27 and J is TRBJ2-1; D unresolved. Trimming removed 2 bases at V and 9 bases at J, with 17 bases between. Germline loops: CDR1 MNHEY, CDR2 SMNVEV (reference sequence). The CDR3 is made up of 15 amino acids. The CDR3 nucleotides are TGTGCCAGCAGTTTAATAGATCCCTCCCTAGGTGAGCAGTTCTTC. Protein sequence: CASSLIDPSLGEQFF.

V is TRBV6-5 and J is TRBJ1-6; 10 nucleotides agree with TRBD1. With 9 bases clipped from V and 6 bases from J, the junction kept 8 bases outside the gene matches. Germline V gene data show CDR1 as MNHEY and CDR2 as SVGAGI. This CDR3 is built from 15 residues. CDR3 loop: CASLLRDRGNSPLHF. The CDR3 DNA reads TGTGCCAGTCTTCTACGGGACAGGGGTAATTCACCCCTCCACTTT.

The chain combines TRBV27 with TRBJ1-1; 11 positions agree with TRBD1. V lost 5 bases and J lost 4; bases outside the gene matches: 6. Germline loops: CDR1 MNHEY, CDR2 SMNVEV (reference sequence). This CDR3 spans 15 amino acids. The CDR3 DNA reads TGTGCCAGCAGTCTCTCCGGGACAGGGGGCACTGAAGCTTTCTTT. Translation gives CASSLSGTGGTEAFF.

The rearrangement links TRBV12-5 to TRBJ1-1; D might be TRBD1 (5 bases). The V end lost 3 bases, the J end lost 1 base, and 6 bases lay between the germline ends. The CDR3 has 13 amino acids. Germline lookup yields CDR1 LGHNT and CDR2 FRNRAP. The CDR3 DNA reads TGTGCTAGTGGTTTTGGACAGAACACTGAAGCTTTCTTT. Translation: CASGFGQNTEAFF.

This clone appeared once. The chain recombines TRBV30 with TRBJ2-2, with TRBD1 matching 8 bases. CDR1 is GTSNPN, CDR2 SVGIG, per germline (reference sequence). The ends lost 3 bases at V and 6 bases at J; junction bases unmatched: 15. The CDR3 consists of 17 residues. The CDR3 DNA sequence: TGTGCCTGGAGCCTTATGGGGCTACAGGGGGAACCCGGGGAGCTGTTTTTT. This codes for CAWSLMGLQGEPGELFF.

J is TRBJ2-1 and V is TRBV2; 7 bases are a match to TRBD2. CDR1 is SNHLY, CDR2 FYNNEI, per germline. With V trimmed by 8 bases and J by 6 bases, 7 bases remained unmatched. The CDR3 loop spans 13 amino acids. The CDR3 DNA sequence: TGTGCCAGCGGGGAGCGGGGCACCAATGAGCAGTTCTTC. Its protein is CASGERGTNEQFF. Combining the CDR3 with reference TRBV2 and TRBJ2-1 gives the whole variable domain EPEVTQTPSHQVTQMGQEVILRCVPISNHLYFYWYRQILGQKVEFLVSFYNNEISEKSEIFDDQFSVERPDGSNFTLKIRSTKLEDSAMYFCASGERGTNEQFFGPGTRLTVL.

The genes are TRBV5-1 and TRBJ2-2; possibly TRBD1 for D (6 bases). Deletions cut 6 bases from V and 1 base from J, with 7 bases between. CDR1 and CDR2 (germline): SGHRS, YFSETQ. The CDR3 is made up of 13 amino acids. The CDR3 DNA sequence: TGCGCCAGCAAGGACAGGAACACCGGGGAGCTGTTTTTT. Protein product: CASKDRNTGELFF. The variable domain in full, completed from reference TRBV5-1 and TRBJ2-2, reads KAGVTQTPRYLIKTRGQQVTLSCSPISGHRSVSWYQQTPGQGLQFLFEYFSETQRNKGNFPGRFSGRQFSNSRSEMNVSTLELGDSALYLCASKDRNTGELFFGEGSRLTVL.

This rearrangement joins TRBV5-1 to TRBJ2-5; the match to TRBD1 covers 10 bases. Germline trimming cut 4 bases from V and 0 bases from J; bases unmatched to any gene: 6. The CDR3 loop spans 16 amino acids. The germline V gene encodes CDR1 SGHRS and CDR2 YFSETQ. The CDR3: CASSLGGQGYQETQYF. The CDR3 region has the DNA TGCGCCAGCAGCCTGGGGGGACAGGGGTACCAAGAGACCCAGTACTTC.